The 11 T cell receptor beta chains below come from one sample, sequenced in a study of blood T cell repertoires in COVID-19 (dated by TCRdb to about 2020). The library was obtained by the immunoSEQ multiplex PCR assay. TCRdb mirrors the immuneACCESS table, restricted to in-frame sequences. Some clones are absent from its copies; in checked studies, under half trace to an unresolved V gene, and the reason for the others is unknown. A total of over 150,000 clones appear in this sample, less than 85% of them only once. The ten top clones hold about 10% of the sample. The sequencing sample was made of peripheral blood. These receptors all come from an elderly woman with active or convalescent COVID-19.

V and J are TRBV6-5 and TRBJ2-1; possible D gene TRBD2, 5 bases. From germline, CDR1 is MNHEY and CDR2 SVGAGI. The V gene lost 2 bases and the J gene lost 7 bases, with 15 bases spanning the gap. This CDR3 is 15 amino acids long. As DNA, the CDR3 is TGTGCCAGCAGTTACGTTGGACTCAGCCAGAATGAGCAGTTCTTC. The encoded protein is CASSYVGLSQNEQFF.

The rearrangement links TRBV9 to TRBJ1-1; perhaps TRBD1 as D (5 bases). The length of the CDR3 is 14 residues. Germline CDR1 SGDLS, CDR2 YYNGEE. Trimming took off 0 bases at V and 5 bases at J, with 11 bases between the two ends. The DNA of the CDR3 is TGTGCCAGCAGCGTAGCGGCAGGGCGGACTGAAGCTTTCTTT. It encodes CASSVAAGRTEAFF. Using reference TRBV9 and TRBJ1-1 for the parts outside the CDR3, the full variable domain is DSGVTQTPKHLITATGQRVTLRCSPRSGDLSVYWYQQSLDQGLQFLIQYYNGEERAKGNILERFSAQQFPDLHSELNLSSLELGDSALYFCASSVAAGRTEAFFGQGTRLTVV.

The chain carries TRBV5-4 and TRBJ2-3; D not certain. Trimming pared 4 bases from V and 2 bases from J, leaving 8 bases between. The V gene's germline CDR1 is SGHNT and CDR2 YYREEE (reference sequence). The CDR3 loop spans 13 amino acids. CDR3 nucleotide sequence: TGTGCCAGCAGCCCCCAAAACACAGATACGCAGTATTTT. Residues: CASSPQNTDTQYF. The whole variable domain, remainder taken from reference TRBV5-4 and TRBJ2-3, is ETGVTQSPTHLIKTRGQQVTLRCSSQSGHNTVSWYQQALGQGPQFIFQYYREEENGRGNFPPRFSGLQFPNYSSELNVNALELDDSALYLCASSPQNTDTQYFGPGTRLTVL.

The chain couples TRBV10-1 to TRBJ2-7, with 8 bases matching TRBD1. From germline, CDR1 is WNHNN and CDR2 SYGVQD (reference sequence). The CDR3 consists of 14 residues. V was pared by 5 bases and J by 7 bases, with 10 bases of the junction left unmatched. The CDR3 spells CASSKGQGPGEQYF. CDR3 in DNA: TGCGCCAGCAGTAAAGGACAGGGTCCGGGAGAGCAGTACTTC.

V usage is TRBV2 and J usage is TRBJ2-7; TRBD1 agrees at 7 bases. CDR3 size: 15 residues. The V and J ends lost 7 bases and 3 bases, in that order; junction bases with no gene match: 12. Per the germline V gene, CDR1 is SNHLY and CDR2 is FYNNEI. Here the CDR3 reads CASKVLGGDSYEQYF. The CDR3, as DNA: TGTGCCAGCAAAGTGTTAGGGGGCGATAGCTACGAGCAGTACTTC.

The gene calls are TRBV19 and TRBJ2-3; D is possibly TRBD1 (5 bases). This CDR3 has 13 amino acids. Per the germline V gene, CDR1 is LNHDA and CDR2 is SQIVND (reference sequence). V gave up 5 bases and J gave up 6 bases, with 12 bases separating them. The CDR3 here is CASSVQVGDTQYF. The CDR3 region has the DNA TGTGCCAGTAGTGTACAGGTTGGGGATACGCAGTATTTT.

Here the CDR3 DNA reads TGTGCCAGCAGCCTCCCGGGACTAGCGGACCAAGAGACCCAGTACTTC. Translating gives CASSLPGLADQETQYF. This rearrangement joins TRBV28 to TRBJ2-5; TRBD2 aligns across 11 bases. CDR1 is MDHEN, CDR2 SYDVKM, per germline. V dropped 6 bases and J dropped 0; count of bases not matched to a gene: 6. The CDR3 sequence is 16 residues long.

The V gene is TRBV19, the J gene TRBJ1-1; a weak D match, TRBD1 (5 bases). Trimming left V 5 bases short and J 7 bases short, with 14 bases between. Germline V gene lookup returns CDR1 LNHDA and CDR2 SQIVND (reference sequence). This CDR3 is built from 13 residues. The CDR3 nucleotides read TGTGCCAGTAGTGGAAGGGGAATACGTGAAGCTTTCTTT. It is translated as CASSGRGIREAFF.

DNA of the CDR3: TGCGCCAGCAGCTATGGGAGTAATGAAAAACTGTTTTTT. It specifies CASSYGSNEKLFF. The rearrangement joins TRBV5-1 to TRBJ1-4; D is uncertain. V was shortened by 3 bases and J by 4 bases, with 7 bases between the two germline ends. This CDR3 is 13 amino acids long. From germline, CDR1 is SGHRS and CDR2 YFSETQ.

The V gene is TRBV24-1, the J gene TRBJ1-2; perhaps TRBD1 as D (5 bases). The germline gives CDR1 KGHDR, CDR2 SFDVKD. V was shortened by 4 bases and J by 5 bases, with 13 bases between the two germline ends. The CDR3 runs to 14 residues. The CDR3 bases are TGTGCCACCAGTGACGACAGTTCCGGGTATGGCTACACCTTC. Protein product: CATSDDSSGYGYTF.

This chain joins TRBV2 and TRBJ2-7, with D perhaps matching TRBD1 (6 bases). V lost 6 bases to trimming and J lost 6 bases, with 15 bases between them. CDR1 is SNHLY, CDR2 FYNNEI, per germline. The length of the CDR3 is 13 residues. This CDR3 is CASRAAGDGEQYF. In DNA form, the CDR3 reads TGTGCCAGCAGGGCAGCAGGGGATGGCGAGCAGTACTTC.